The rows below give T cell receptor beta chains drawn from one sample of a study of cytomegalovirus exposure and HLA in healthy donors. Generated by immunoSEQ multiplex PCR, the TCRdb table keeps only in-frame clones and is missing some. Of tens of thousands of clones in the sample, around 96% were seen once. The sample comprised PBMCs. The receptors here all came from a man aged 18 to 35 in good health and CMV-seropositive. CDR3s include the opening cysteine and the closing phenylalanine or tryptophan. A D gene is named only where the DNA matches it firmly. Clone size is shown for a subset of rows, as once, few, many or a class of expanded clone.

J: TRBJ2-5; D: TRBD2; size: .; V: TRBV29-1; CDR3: CSVAMTSRGETQYF; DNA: TGCAGCGTAGCAATGACTAGCCGCGGCGAGACCCAGTACTTC
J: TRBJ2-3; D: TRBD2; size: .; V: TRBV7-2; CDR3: CASSFSSGGTDTQYF; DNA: TGTGCCAGCAGCTTCTCCAGCGGGGGCACAGATACGCAGTATTTT
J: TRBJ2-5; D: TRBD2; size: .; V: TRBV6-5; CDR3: CASSPTSGETQYF; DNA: TGTGCCAGCAGTCCGACTAGCGGGGAGACCCAGTACTTC
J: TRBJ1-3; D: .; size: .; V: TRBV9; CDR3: CASSVAPGGAGNTIYF; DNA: TGTGCCAGCAGCGTAGCCCCTGGGGGGGCTGGAAACACCATATATTTT
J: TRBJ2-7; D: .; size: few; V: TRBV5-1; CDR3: CASSLALRNEQYF; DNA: TGCGCCAGCAGCTTGGCCCTCAGGAACGAGCAGTACTTC
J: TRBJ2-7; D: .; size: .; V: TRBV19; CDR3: CASSTSAGPTYEQYF; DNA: TGTGCCAGTAGTACCTCAGCGGGCCCTACCTACGAGCAGTACTTC
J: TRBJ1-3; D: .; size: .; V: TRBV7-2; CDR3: CASSLALAGTGNTIYF; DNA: TGTGCCAGCAGCTTAGCCCTGGCAGGGACTGGAAACACCATATATTTT
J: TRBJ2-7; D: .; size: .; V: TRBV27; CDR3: CASSFGGTPSYEQYF; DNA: TGTGCCAGCAGTTTTGGCGGGACGCCATCCTACGAGCAGTACTTC
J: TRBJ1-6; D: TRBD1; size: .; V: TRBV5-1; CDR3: CASSLGQGSSPLHF; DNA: TGCGCCAGCAGCTTGGGACAGGGGAGTTCACCCCTCCACTTT
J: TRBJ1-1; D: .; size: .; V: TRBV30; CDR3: CAWGRGATEAFF; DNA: TGTGCCTGGGGGAGGGGGGCCACTGAAGCTTTCTTT
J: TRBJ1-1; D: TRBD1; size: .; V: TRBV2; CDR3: CASSQGQGVVTEAFF; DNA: TGTGCCAGCAGTCAGGGACAGGGGGTTGTGACTGAAGCTTTCTTT
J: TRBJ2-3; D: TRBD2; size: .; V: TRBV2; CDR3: CASTRREGNRRDTQYF; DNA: TGTGCCAGCACGAGGCGGGAGGGAAACCGCAGGGATACGCAGTATTTT
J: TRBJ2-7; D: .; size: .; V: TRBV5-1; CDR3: CASSSRGYPYEQYF; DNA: TGCGCCAGCAGCTCCCGGGGTTACCCCTACGAGCAGTACTTC
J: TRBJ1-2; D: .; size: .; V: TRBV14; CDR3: CASSQTVGYYGYTF; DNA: TGTGCCAGCAGCCAAACAGTTGGGTACTATGGCTACACCTTC
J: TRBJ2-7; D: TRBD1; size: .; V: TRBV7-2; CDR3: CASSFRGTGDYEQYF; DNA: TGTGCCAGCAGCTTTCGTGGGACAGGAGACTACGAGCAGTACTTC
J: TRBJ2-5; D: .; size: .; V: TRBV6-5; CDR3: CASSYSPQQETQYF; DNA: TGTGCCAGCAGTTACTCCCCGCAGCAAGAGACCCAGTACTTC
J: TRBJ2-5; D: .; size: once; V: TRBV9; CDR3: CASNISGRRQETQYF; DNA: TGTGCCAGCAACATCAGCGGTCGAAGACAAGAGACCCAGTACTTC
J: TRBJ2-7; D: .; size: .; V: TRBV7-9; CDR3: CASSQIGTGTHSYEQYF; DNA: TGTGCCAGCAGCCAAATTGGGACCGGGACTCACTCCTACGAGCAGTACTTC
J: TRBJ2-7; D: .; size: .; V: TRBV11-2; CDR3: CASSLGQGFYEQYF; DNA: TGTGCCAGCAGCTTAGGCCAGGGTTTCTACGAGCAGTACTTC
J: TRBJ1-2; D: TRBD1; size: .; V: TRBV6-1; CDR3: CASTGDRGGFQGYTF; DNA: TGTGCCAGCACAGGGGACAGAGGGGGTTTTCAGGGCTACACCTTC
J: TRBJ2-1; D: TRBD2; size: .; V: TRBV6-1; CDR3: CASMRTSGDYNEQFF; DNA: TGTGCCAGCATGCGGACTAGCGGGGATTACAATGAGCAGTTCTTC
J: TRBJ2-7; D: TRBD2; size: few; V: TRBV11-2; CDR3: CASSLAGGPEQYF; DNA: TGTGCCAGCAGCTTAGCGGGGGGGCCCGAGCAGTACTTC
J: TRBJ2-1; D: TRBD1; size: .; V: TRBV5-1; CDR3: CASSEQGQGAYNEQFF; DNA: TGCGCCAGCAGCGAACAGGGACAGGGGGCTTACAATGAGCAGTTCTTC
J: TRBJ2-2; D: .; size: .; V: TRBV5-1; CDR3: CASSWVGGGTGELFF; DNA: TGCGCCAGCAGTTGGGTTGGAGGTGGCACCGGGGAGCTGTTTTTT